This T cell receptor beta chain was captured in a study of T cell responses to AZD1222 COVID-19 vaccine. For this clone: Its antigen is not known.

Study-wide points: As reported, nearly half of all spike-specific TCRs target variant regions that are unmutated. Only a handful of individuals given AZD1222 were seropositive at baseline. Clonal diversity may have been underestimated, and the donors were mostly white British, with more females than males.

The germline V gene encodes CDR1 LNHNV and CDR2 YYDKDF (reference sequence). This CDR3 is 15 amino acids long. With 3 bases clipped from V and 5 bases from J, the junction kept 7 bases outside the gene matches. Method: immunoSEQ multiplex PCR; TCRdb's copy keeps in-frame clones and lacks some. This sample carries 130,000 to 150,000 clones, around 91% of them seen once, and the ten largest clones take roughly 5.6%. This receptor was identified in an adult in good health. The sample was peripheral blood, taken on day 0 of AZD1222 vaccination. The rearrangement uses TRBV15 and TRBJ1-1; the match to TRBD1 covers 9 bases. CDR3 in DNA: TGTGCCACCAGCAGCATCGGACAGGGGCGGACTGAAGCTTTCTTT. Its translation is CATSSIGQGRTEAFF.